These 23 T cell receptor beta chains were all obtained from the same sample, sequenced in a study of blood T cell repertoires in COVID-19. The protocol was immunoSEQ multiplex PCR, while the TCRdb copy is restricted to in-frame clones and leaves out a portion. Of some 190,000 clones in the sample, about four fifths were seen once. The sample comprised peripheral blood. Source of these receptors: a woman in her 40s with COVID-19, enrolled during active disease.

V and J are TRBV9 and TRBJ2-3; 7 nucleotides agree with TRBD1. The CDR3 contains 14 residues. With V trimmed by 4 bases and J by 5 bases, 7 bases remained unmatched. Germline values: CDR1 SGDLS, CDR2 YYNGEE. The CDR3 region has the DNA TGTGCCAGCAGCTCTCGACGACAGGGAGATACGCAGTATTTT. Translation: CASSSRRQGDTQYF.

This clone was seen once. The chain employs TRBV4-2 and TRBJ2-2; TRBD2 matches at 7 bases. J gave up 6 bases and V 5 bases, and 0 bases lay outside the gene matches. This CDR3 region has 12 residues. Germline V lookup: CDR1 LGHNA, CDR2 YNFKEQ. The CDR3 DNA reads TGTGCCAGCAGCGGGAGGGCCGGGGAGCTGTTTTTT. Protein sequence: CASSGRAGELFF.

The chain joins TRBV6-6 to TRBJ2-1; D is undetermined. Germline V lookup: CDR1 MNHNY, CDR2 SVGAGI (reference sequence). V lost 2 bases and J 8 bases, leaving 13 bases between the germline ends. The CDR3 has 14 residues. The CDR3 sequence: CASSYPTQGDEQFF. Written as DNA, the CDR3 is TGTGCCAGCAGTTACCCTACGCAAGGAGATGAGCAGTTCTTC.

The CDR3 is CASSIDEQSTYYEQYF. In DNA form, the CDR3 reads TGTGCCAGTAGTATAGATGAACAGTCTACTTACTACGAGCAGTACTTC. The chain joins TRBV19 to TRBJ2-7; no clear D gene. Between the trimmed V and J ends, which lost 0 bases and 3 bases, there was a span of 15 bases. The CDR3 has 16 residues. Germline loops: CDR1 LNHDA, CDR2 SQIVND (reference sequence).

The gene calls are TRBV29-1 and TRBJ1-1; D is unresolved. The CDR3 length is 18 residues. V lost 4 bases, J lost 3 bases, and 27 bases lay in between. Germline V gene data show CDR1 as SQVTM and CDR2 as ANQGSEA. The CDR3 spells CSVARHDITVTTYTEAFF. CDR3 bases: TGCAGCGTTGCCCGACATGACATAACAGTTACCACCTACACTGAAGCTTTCTTT.

This chain uses TRBV5-1 with TRBJ2-7; no clear D gene. The V gene's germline CDR1 is SGHRS and CDR2 YFSETQ. The germline V and J ends were trimmed by 3 bases and 3 bases, with 13 bases remaining between them. The CDR3 is made up of 14 amino acids. CDR3 region: CASSSAGGGYEQYF. The CDR3, as DNA: TGCGCCAGCAGCTCCGCCGGTGGCGGCTACGAGCAGTACTTC.

This clone was observed a single time. The genes are TRBV11-2 and TRBJ2-7; 8 nucleotides align to TRBD2. Germline V CDR1 and CDR2: SGHAT, FQNNGV. Unmatched junction bases numbered 15, after V lost 5 bases and J lost 6 bases. The CDR3 length is 16 residues. The DNA of the CDR3 is TGTGCCAGCAGCCTTTCGATGACGGGAGGGCCTCTCGAGCAGTACTTC. It encodes CASSLSMTGGPLEQYF.

The CDR3 coding sequence is TGTGCCAGCAGCTTAGGAGACAGGAAGCAGTTCTTC. This encodes CASSLGDRKQFF. The chain carries TRBV7-9 and TRBJ2-1, with D possibly matching TRBD1 (6 bases). CDR3 length equals 12 residues. Trimming stripped 1 base from V and 11 bases from J, with 9 bases between. The germline CDR1 and CDR2 sequences are SEHNR and FQNEAQ (reference sequence).

J is TRBJ1-6 and V is TRBV5-5; 9 positions match TRBD1. The germline CDR1 and CDR2 sequences are SGHKS and YYEKEE (reference sequence). The V and J ends lost 2 bases and 9 bases, in that order; junction bases with no gene match: 12. This CDR3 region has 17 residues. For the CDR3, the DNA is TGTGCCAGCAGCTTTCAGGGACAGGGTTTGCCTGGTTCACCCCTCCACTTT. It yields the protein CASSFQGQGLPGSPLHF.

The chain links TRBV7-8 to TRBJ2-1, with a weak D call TRBD1 (5 bases). There are 17 residues in the CDR3. V lost 1 base, J lost 4 bases, and 17 bases lay in between. CDR1 and CDR2 from the germline V gene are SGHVS and FQNEAQ. CDR3 DNA sequence: TGTGCCAGCAGCTTAGTGGGTAGGCAGGGTAGGTACAATGAGCAGTTCTTC. This gives the protein CASSLVGRQGRYNEQFF.

This rearrangement joins TRBV5-5 to TRBJ2-6, with D perhaps TRBD2 (7 bases). The CDR3 spans 15 residues. V gave up 4 bases and J gave up 2 bases, with 10 bases separating them. Germline CDR1 and CDR2: SGHKS and YYEKEE (reference sequence). The CDR3 spells CASSPGGAGANVLTF. CDR3 DNA: TGTGCCAGCAGCCCGGGGGGCGCTGGGGCCAACGTCCTGACTTTC.

The chain carries TRBV9 and TRBJ1-4, with D maybe TRBD1 (6 bases). Germline values: CDR1 SGDLS, CDR2 YYNGEE. Trimming left V 4 bases short and J 13 bases short, with 23 bases between. The CDR3 has 15 residues. The DNA of the CDR3 is TGTGCCAGCAGCCCCCCGGGACAAGGGCCGGGAAGACTGTTTTTT. This translates into CASSPPGQGPGRLFF.

This clone has more than one count but fewer than ten. This chain uses TRBV6-1 with TRBJ1-5; D gene unclear. The CDR3 runs to 13 residues. V lost 3 bases to trimming and J lost 4 bases, with 7 bases between them. Germline CDR1 reads MNHNS; CDR2 reads SASEGT. The CDR3 protein is CASSDDTNQPQHF. The CDR3 bases are TGTGCCAGCAGTGATGACACGAATCAGCCCCAGCATTTT.

The chain uses TRBV30 and TRBJ1-6; maybe TRBD1 (6 bases). Trimming removed 8 bases from V and 7 bases from J, with 21 bases in between. This CDR3 has 15 residues. Germline CDR1 is GTSNPN and CDR2 is SVGIG (reference sequence). This CDR3 is CATPSGGTTNSPLHF. The CDR3 nucleotides read TGTGCCACCCCATCGGGGGGCACGACCAATTCACCCCTCCACTTT.

The chain has TRBV28 and TRBJ1-6, with TRBD1 identical over 8 bases. The length of the CDR3 is 14 residues. J was trimmed by 6 bases and V by 4 bases; bases with no gene match: 2. In germline, CDR1 is MDHEN, CDR2 SYDVKM. The CDR3 DNA reads as TGTGCCAGCAGTTCCACAGGGGGTAATTCACCCCTCCACTTT. It yields the protein CASSSTGGNSPLHF.

The chain joins TRBV7-3 to TRBJ2-3, with TRBD2 matching 7 bases. V was clipped by 5 bases and J by 2 bases; unmatched bases: 16. Germline V gene lookup returns CDR1 SGHTA and CDR2 FQGTGA. The CDR3 is 18 residues long. CDR3 amino acids: CASSKRPIQAGSTDTQYF. The CDR3 DNA reads as TGTGCCAGCAGCAAACGTCCGATACAAGCGGGGTCCACAGATACGCAGTATTTT.

This clone was seen just once. The genes are TRBV5-4 and TRBJ2-5; TRBD2 aligns across 8 bases. CDR1 is SGHNT and CDR2 is YYREEE in the germline V gene (reference sequence). This CDR3 spans 14 amino acids. The J segment lost 6 bases and the V segment lost 4 bases, leaving 8 bases of the junction unmatched. The CDR3 coding sequence is TGTGCCAGCAGCGCCGGGGGGGCCGGCAAGACCCAGTACTTC. Amino acid sequence: CASSAGGAGKTQYF.

The V gene is TRBV12-5, the J gene TRBJ2-7, with D possibly matching TRBD2 (6 bases). The CDR3 has 12 residues. V was pared by 5 bases and J by 7 bases, with 12 bases between. Germline CDR1 reads LGHNT; CDR2 reads FRNRAP. CDR3 DNA sequence: TGTGCTAGTGGTCTCGATGGGGGGGAGCAGTACTTC. It translates to CASGLDGGEQYF.

V usage is TRBV28 and J usage is TRBJ2-1; 12 bases agree with TRBD2. The trim removed 4 bases at V and 4 bases at J, leaving 5 bases unmatched. Germline assignment: CDR1 MDHEN and CDR2 SYDVKM. This CDR3 is 16 amino acids long. The CDR3 sequence is CASSSPGTSGYNEQFF. Here the CDR3 DNA reads TGTGCCAGCAGTTCCCCCGGGACTAGCGGGTACAATGAGCAGTTCTTC.

The gene calls are TRBV14 and TRBJ2-5; 11 bases align to TRBD2. Per the germline V gene, CDR1 is SGHDN and CDR2 is FVKESK. This CDR3 spans 17 amino acids. With 1 base clipped from V and 5 bases from J, the junction kept 9 bases outside the gene matches. The CDR3 here is CASSQGRLAGSGETQYF. CDR3 DNA: TGTGCCAGCAGCCAAGGACGACTAGCGGGGTCCGGCGAGACCCAGTACTTC.

The V call is TRBV15, the J call TRBJ1-3; a possible D gene is TRBD1 (6 bases). Trimming stripped 4 bases from V and 2 bases from J, with 18 bases between. This CDR3 has 17 residues. Germline V gene data show CDR1 as LNHNV and CDR2 as YYDKDF (reference sequence). CDR3 DNA: TGTGCCACCAGCACAGGGGAAACAGGTTGGGCTGGAAACACCATATATTTT. This encodes CATSTGETGWAGNTIYF.

The V and J genes are TRBV27 and TRBJ1-2; possible D gene TRBD1, 6 bases. CDR3 length equals 13 residues. Trimming shortened V by 6 bases and J by 8 bases, and 16 bases separated the two germline ends. Germline lookup yields CDR1 MNHEY and CDR2 SMNVEV (reference sequence). This chain's CDR3 is CASRPGQSRGYTF. In nucleotides, the CDR3 is TGTGCCAGCAGGCCAGGACAGTCCAGAGGCTACACCTTC.

The chain recombines TRBV11-1 with TRBJ2-1; D perhaps matches TRBD1 (5 bases). CDR3 size: 14 residues. Germline V CDR1 and CDR2: SGHAT, FQDESV (reference sequence). V lost 5 bases and J lost 7, with 15 bases in between. The CDR3 protein is CASSPQLRGNEQFF. DNA of the CDR3: TGTGCCAGCAGCCCGCAATTAAGGGGTAATGAGCAGTTCTTC.